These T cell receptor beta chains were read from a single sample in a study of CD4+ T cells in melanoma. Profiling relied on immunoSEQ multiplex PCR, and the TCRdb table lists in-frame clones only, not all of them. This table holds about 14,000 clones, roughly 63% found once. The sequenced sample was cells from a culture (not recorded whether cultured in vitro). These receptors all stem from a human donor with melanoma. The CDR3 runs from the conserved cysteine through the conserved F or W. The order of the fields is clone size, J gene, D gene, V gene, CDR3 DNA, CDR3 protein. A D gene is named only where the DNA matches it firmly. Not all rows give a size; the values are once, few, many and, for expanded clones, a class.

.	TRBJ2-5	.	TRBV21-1	TGTGCCAGCAGCATAGGCGGCAGGGGCGAAGAGACCCAGTACTTC	CASSIGGRGEETQYF
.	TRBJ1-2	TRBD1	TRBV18	TGTGCCAGCTCACAAGGGACAGGGCGGCATAACTATGGCTACACCTTC	CASSQGTGRHNYGYTF
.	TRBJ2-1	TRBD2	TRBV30	TGTGCCTGGAGTGCAATTCGGACTAGCGGGAACTACAATGAGCAGTTCTTC	CAWSAIRTSGNYNEQFF
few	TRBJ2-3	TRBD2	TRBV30	TGTGCCCGGACTAGCGGGATGTCAACAGATACGCAGTATTTT	CARTSGMSTDTQYF
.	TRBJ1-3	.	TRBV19	TGTGCCAGTAGTATCCTCGGACCCTCTGGAAACACCATATATTTT	CASSILGPSGNTIYF
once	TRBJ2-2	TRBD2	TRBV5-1	TGCGCCAGCAGCTGGGAGGGTAGCACCGGGGAGCTGTTTTTT	CASSWEGSTGELFF
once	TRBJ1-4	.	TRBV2	TGTGCCAGCAGCGGGGGTAACTTGCAGGGTAATGAAAAACTGTTTTTT	CASSGGNLQGNEKLFF
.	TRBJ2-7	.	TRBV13	TGTGCCAGCAGCTTAGCCAGGAACCTCTACGAGCAGTACTTC	CASSLARNLYEQYF
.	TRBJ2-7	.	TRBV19	TGTGCCAGTAGTGGGGACCGTGACGACTTC	CASSGDRDDF
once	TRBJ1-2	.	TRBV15	TGTGCCACCAGCAGGCGGACAGTGGGTATTGGCTACACCTTC	CATSRRTVGIGYTF
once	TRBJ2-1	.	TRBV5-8	TGTGCCAGCGAAAAGGGAGTGGTCTACAATGAGCAGTTCTTC	CASEKGVVYNEQFF
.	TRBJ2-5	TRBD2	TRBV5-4	TGTGCCAGCAGCACCCGGGAGCGGGGCCTAGAGACCCAGTACTTC	CASSTRERGLETQYF
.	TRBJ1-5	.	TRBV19	TGTGCCAGTCGCCGGAGTAATCAGCCCCAGCATTTT	CASRRSNQPQHF
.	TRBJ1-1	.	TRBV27	TGTGCCAGCAGTCCAGGGTCGTCGGTCACTGAAGCTTTCTTT	CASSPGSSVTEAFF
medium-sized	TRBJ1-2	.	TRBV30	TGTGCCTGGAGTGAGGAGGGATGGAGCTATGGCTACACCTTC	CAWSEEGWSYGYTF
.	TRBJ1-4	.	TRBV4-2	TGTGCCAGCAGCCGAGATGAGGGTAGATATGAAAAACTGTTTTTT	CASSRDEGRYEKLFF
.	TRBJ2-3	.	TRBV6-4	TGTGCCAGCAGCGGACGGCCCCCGTCCACAGATACGCAGTATTTT	CASSGRPPSTDTQYF
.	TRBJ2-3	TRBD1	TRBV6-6	TGTGCCAGCAGGCACGGGACAGTAATCACAGATACGCAGTATTTT	CASRHGTVITDTQYF
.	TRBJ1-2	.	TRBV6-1	TGTGCCAGCCCCGGACAGAGTAACTATGGCTACACCTTC	CASPGQSNYGYTF
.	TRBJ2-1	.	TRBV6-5	TGTGCCAGCAGCCGACCCAGGGGCTATGAGCAGTTCTTC	CASSRPRGYEQFF
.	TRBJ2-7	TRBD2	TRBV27	TGTGCCAGCCGAATTACGGGTAGCGGGGGGCGTAGCTCCTACGAGCAGTACTTC	CASRITGSGGRSSYEQYF
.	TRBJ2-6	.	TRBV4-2	TGTGCCAGCAGCAAGGGGGTTGGGGCCAACGTCCTGACTTTC	CASSKGVGANVLTF
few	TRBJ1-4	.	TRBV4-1	TGCGCCAGCAGCCAAGGGGCAGGTTCTAATGAAAAACTGTTTTTT	CASSQGAGSNEKLFF
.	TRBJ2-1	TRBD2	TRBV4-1	TGCGCCAGCAGCCAGCTAGCGGGATGGAACAATGAGCAGTTCTTC	CASSQLAGWNNEQFF
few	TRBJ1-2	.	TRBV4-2	TGTGCCAGCAGCCAAGATTTGGCCGGCTATGGCTACACCTTC	CASSQDLAGYGYTF
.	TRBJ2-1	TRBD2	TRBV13	TGTGCCAGCAGCCCCAGGACTAGCGGGGGGCCTGGCAATGAGCAGTTCTTC	CASSPRTSGGPGNEQFF
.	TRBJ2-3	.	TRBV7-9	TGTGCCAGCAGCTTAGTGGAGACAGATACGCAGTATTTT	CASSLVETDTQYF
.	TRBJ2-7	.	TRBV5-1	TGCGCCAGCAGCCAACTGACAGGAGCCTTTTACGAGCAGTACTTC	CASSQLTGAFYEQYF
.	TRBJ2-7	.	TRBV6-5	TGTGCCAGCGGCCCGGGACCCTACGAGCAGTACTTC	CASGPGPYEQYF
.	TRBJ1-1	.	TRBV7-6	TGTGCCAGCAGCCAAGGGGGGGGATGGAACACTGAAGCTTTCTTT	CASSQGGGWNTEAFF
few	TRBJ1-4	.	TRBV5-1	TGCGCCAGCAGCGCAGCATCCCATGAAAAACTGTTTTTT	CASSAASHEKLFF
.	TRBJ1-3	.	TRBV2	TGTGCCAGCACTCAAACAGTAACAGGAAACACCATATATTTT	CASTQTVTGNTIYF
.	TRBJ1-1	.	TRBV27	TGTGCCAGCAGTTCCACAGGAGTGAACACTGAAGCTTTCTTT	CASSSTGVNTEAFF